The present entry profiles one T cell receptor (beta chain) with its context. Its antigen is unknown. Replicate PCRs from sorted subsets contained 200 ng DNA, which is 30,000 to 35,000 T cell genomes. Profiling relied on immunoSEQ multiplex PCR, and the TCRdb table lists in-frame clones only, not all of them. This sample has some 1.5 million clones; roughly 97% occur once, and the top ten carry roughly 1.1%. The data belong to a study of shared clonotypes between healthy human individuals. Regarding the study as a whole: In general, naive subsets displayed greater estimated richness than memory subsets did.

Partitioning of CD4+ cells yielded a CD45RA+ naive subset and a CD45RA-negative memory subset. The CDR3 consists of 16 residues. Germline lookup yields CDR1 WNHNN and CDR2 SYGVQD (reference sequence). Unmatched junction bases numbered 5, after V lost 5 bases and J lost 0 bases. This rearrangement joins TRBV10-1 to TRBJ2-1, with 9 bases lining up with TRBD2. This receptor was taken from a man aged 30-40 years in good health. Material: naive CD4+ T cells sorted from blood. Regarding subset: CD45RA+ positively selected. CDR3 loop: CASSPHSGSSYNEQFF. The CDR3 DNA follows: TGCGCCAGCAGTCCTCATAGCGGGAGCTCCTACAATGAGCAGTTCTTC.